The next 20 T cell receptor beta chains were all read from a single sample in a study of cytomegalovirus exposure and HLA in healthy donors. The PCR was carried out with 60 Vbeta primers and 13 Jbeta primers. Generated by immunoSEQ multiplex PCR, the TCRdb table keeps only in-frame clones and is missing some. The sample consists of around 300,000 clones, 84% of them appearing once. Sequenced sample: PBMCs. Source of these receptors: a woman in her thirties or forties in good health and CMV-seropositive.

This rearrangement joins TRBV27 to TRBJ2-3; 7 bases agree with TRBD1. Unmatched junction bases numbered 11, after V lost 6 bases and J lost 5 bases. The CDR3 has 15 residues. Germline CDR1 and CDR2: MNHEY and SMNVEV (reference sequence). The CDR3: CASSKDRARGDTQYF. Written as DNA, the CDR3 is TGTGCCAGCAGCAAAGACAGGGCCCGGGGAGATACGCAGTATTTT.

V and J are TRBV25-1 and TRBJ2-5, with TRBD2 as a possible D gene (6 bases). The V and J ends lost 5 bases and 3 bases respectively, with 10 bases between them. Germline CDR1 and CDR2: MGHDK and SYGVNS. The CDR3 spans 13 residues. CDR3 sequence: CASSHWEEETQYF. The CDR3 DNA follows: TGTGCCAGCAGTCATTGGGAGGAAGAGACCCAGTACTTC.

V gene TRBV7-9 combines with J gene TRBJ2-5; D not resolved. Germline V gene sequence: CDR1 SEHNR, CDR2 FQNEAQ (reference sequence). The CDR3 covers 14 residues. The V end lost 11 bases, the J end lost 4 bases, and 20 bases lay between the germline ends. The CDR3 region has the DNA TGTGCCGCACTGCCGTTGAGTAGTCCAGAGACCCAGTACTTC. The encoded protein is CAALPLSSPETQYF.

The CDR3 protein is CASSSRTGTTDTQYF. In nucleotides, the CDR3 is TGTGCCAGCAGCTCTAGGACAGGGACCACAGATACGCAGTATTTT. V is TRBV11-1 and J is TRBJ2-3; 8 positions agree with TRBD1. Trimming took 4 bases from V and 2 from J; bases not matched to a gene: 5. The CDR3 runs to 15 residues. The germline gives CDR1 SGHAT, CDR2 FQDESV (reference sequence).

CDR3 region: CASSRGGRGFDNEQFF. DNA of the CDR3: TGCGCCAGCAGCCGGGGCGGGAGGGGTTTCGACAATGAGCAGTTCTTC. The chain couples TRBV4-3 to TRBJ2-1, with TRBD2 matching 9 bases. After removal of 4 bases from V and 5 bases from J, the junction contained 9 bases not matched to a gene. Germline CDR1 reads LGHNA; CDR2 reads YSLEER. The CDR3 spans 16 residues.

The chain couples TRBV7-2 to TRBJ1-5; tentatively, D is TRBD1 (6 bases). CDR3 length equals 16 residues. Between the trimmed V and J ends, which lost 4 bases and 8 bases, there was a span of 21 bases. Germline CDR1 SGHTA, CDR2 FQGNSA. CDR3 nucleotides: TGTGCCAGCAGCTCCCTTGGGACGGGGGGCATTAAGCCCCAGCATTTT. Amino acid sequence: CASSSLGTGGIKPQHF.

This clone was seen a single time. J is TRBJ1-1 and V is TRBV10-3; D is unclear. CDR1 is ENHRY and CDR2 is SYGVKD in the germline V gene. The V and J ends lost 1 base and 1 base respectively, with 13 bases between them. The CDR3 is 16 residues long. This CDR3 is CAISEYTETTNTEAFF. CDR3 sequence (DNA): TGTGCCATCAGTGAGTATACAGAGACAACGAACACTGAAGCTTTCTTT.

This chain uses TRBV7-9 with TRBJ2-7; D perhaps matches TRBD2 (6 bases). Germline loops: CDR1 SEHNR, CDR2 FQNEAQ (reference sequence). V dropped 5 bases and J dropped 2 bases, with 16 bases sitting between them. The CDR3 is 15 amino acids. For the CDR3, the DNA is TGTGCCAGCAGCCGCGCGGGGACGGCGACCTACGAGCAGTACTTC. Its translation is CASSRAGTATYEQYF. Drawing the rest from reference TRBV7-9 and TRBJ2-7, the complete variable domain is DTGVSQNPRHKITKRGQNVTFRCDPISEHNRLYWYRQTLGQGPEFLTYFQNEAQLEKSRLLSDRFSAERPKGSFSTLEIQRTEQGDSAMYLCASSRAGTATYEQYFGPGTRLTVT.

The CDR3 region has the DNA TGTGCCAGCAGCCCCGGGACTAGCGACCCCTACGAGCAGTACTTC. It encodes CASSPGTSDPYEQYF. The chain combines TRBV7-2 with TRBJ2-7; 10 bases map to TRBD2. After removal of 5 bases from V and 2 bases from J, the junction contained 6 bases not matched to a gene. The CDR3 spans 15 residues. Germline values: CDR1 SGHTA, CDR2 FQGNSA. The whole variable domain, filled in from reference TRBV7-2 and TRBJ2-7, reads GAGVSQSPSNKVTEKGKDVELRCDPISGHTALYWYRQSLGQGLEFLIYFQGNSAPDKSGLPSDRFSAERTGGSVSTLTIQRTQQEDSAVYLCASSPGTSDPYEQYFGPGTRLTVT.

This clone showed up just once. A junction boundary mismatches the germline segment, possibly from a read error. The chain joins TRBV5-6 to TRBJ2-4, with 7 bases fitting TRBD2. Germline values: CDR1 SGHDT, CDR2 YYEEEE. The CDR3 extends over 14 amino acids. The CDR3 DNA follows: TGTGCCAGCAGCTTGAAGGAGGGAGGGAACAGTCAGTACTTC. Translated, it gives CASSLKEGGNSQYF.

The chain combines TRBV19 with TRBJ1-2, with TRBD1 as a possible D gene (6 bases). Germline assignment: CDR1 LNHDA and CDR2 SQIVND (reference sequence). This CDR3 has 15 amino acids. V shed 5 bases and J shed 1 base, with 14 bases lying between them. Written as DNA, the CDR3 is TGTGCCAGTAGTTCAGACAGGCACCTTAACTATGGCTACACCTTC. Residues: CASSSDRHLNYGYTF.

The chain couples TRBV6-5 to TRBJ2-2; 7 bases map to TRBD1. The CDR3 is 15 amino acids. The germline V gene encodes CDR1 MNHEY and CDR2 SVGAGI. Unmatched junction bases numbered 10, after V lost 6 bases and J lost 6 bases. The CDR3 is CASRPDRAGSGELFF. CDR3 in DNA: TGTGCCAGCAGACCCGACAGGGCCGGATCCGGGGAGCTGTTTTTT.

The chain couples TRBV9 to TRBJ2-5; TRBD1 matches at 11 bases. Germline lookup yields CDR1 SGDLS and CDR2 YYNGEE. The CDR3 consists of 16 residues. V shed 3 bases, J shed 5 bases, and the junction held 9 bases outside the gene matches. The CDR3 spells CASSAGTGGIRETQYF. The DNA for the CDR3 is TGTGCCAGCAGCGCTGGGACAGGGGGAATTAGGGAGACCCAGTACTTC.

This chain links TRBV5-4 with TRBJ2-4, with TRBD1 as a possible D gene (7 bases). Germline V gene sequence: CDR1 SGHNT, CDR2 YYREEE (reference sequence). The V gene lost 4 bases and the J gene lost 11 bases, with 16 bases spanning the gap. The length of the CDR3 is 13 residues. Written as DNA, the CDR3 is TGTGCCAGCAGCCTGGAGGGGGCCGACGTTCAGTACTTC. Protein: CASSLEGADVQYF.

This chain connects TRBV30 to TRBJ2-7; D may be TRBD1 (5 bases). The CDR3 extends over 12 amino acids. Trimming left V 4 bases short and J 2 bases short, with 9 bases between. Germline V gene sequence: CDR1 GTSNPN, CDR2 SVGIG (reference sequence). CDR3 nucleotides: TGTGCCTGGAACCTACAGGCCTACGAGCAGTACTTC. Amino acid sequence: CAWNLQAYEQYF.

V is TRBV19 and J is TRBJ2-3, with a weak D call TRBD1 (6 bases). The CDR3 runs 13 residues. Germline V lookup: CDR1 LNHDA, CDR2 SQIVND (reference sequence). V lost 5 bases to trimming and J lost 3 bases, with 9 bases between them. DNA for the CDR3: TGTGCCAGTAGTGTACAGGGTACAGATACGCAGTATTTT. Its translation is CASSVQGTDTQYF.

The J gene is TRBJ1-5, the V gene TRBV28; TRBD1 aligns across 8 bases. The CDR3 loop spans 15 amino acids. In germline, CDR1 is MDHEN, CDR2 SYDVKM. J lost 2 bases, V lost 3 bases, and 3 bases had no gene match. The CDR3 nucleotides are TGTGCCAGCAGTTTCTCGGGACAGGGCAATCAGCCCCAGCATTTT. This encodes CASSFSGQGNQPQHF.

The chain recombines TRBV6-5 with TRBJ1-1, with no clear D. The V end was cut by 0 bases, the J end by 2 bases, with 7 bases between. Per germline, CDR1 MNHEY and CDR2 SVGAGI. CDR3 size: 14 residues. The CDR3 here is CASSYSGVNTEAFF. CDR3 nucleotides: TGTGCCAGCAGTTACTCGGGAGTTAACACTGAAGCTTTCTTT.

The V gene is TRBV7-2, the J gene TRBJ2-4; 7 nucleotides agree with TRBD2. V trimming: 5 bases; J trimming: 9 bases; junction bases outside the gene matches: 4. Germline V CDR1 and CDR2: SGHTA, FQGNSA. This CDR3 region has 12 residues. The CDR3 loop reads CASSPGEGIQYF. CDR3 nucleotide sequence: TGTGCCAGCAGCCCCGGGGAGGGCATTCAGTACTTC. Filled out from reference TRBV7-2 and TRBJ2-4, the complete variable domain reads GAGVSQSPSNKVTEKGKDVELRCDPISGHTALYWYRQSLGQGLEFLIYFQGNSAPDKSGLPSDRFSAERTGGSVSTLTIQRTQQEDSAVYLCASSPGEGIQYFGAGTRLSVL.

V is TRBV7-2 and J is TRBJ1-2, with TRBD1 matching over 7 bases. Germline V lookup: CDR1 SGHTA, CDR2 FQGNSA. CDR3 size: 14 residues. After removal of 5 bases from V and 6 bases from J, the junction contained 9 bases not matched to a gene. CDR3: CASSVNRGIDGYTF. The CDR3 bases are TGTGCCAGCAGCGTCAACAGGGGTATCGATGGCTACACCTTC. Together with reference TRBV7-2 and TRBJ1-2, the CDR3 gives the full variable domain: GAGVSQSPSNKVTEKGKDVELRCDPISGHTALYWYRQSLGQGLEFLIYFQGNSAPDKSGLPSDRFSAERTGGSVSTLTIQRTQQEDSAVYLCASSVNRGIDGYTFGSGTRLTVV.